This entry lists 20 T cell receptor beta chains sequenced from one sample in a study of graft-versus-host responses after intestinal transplantation. These TCRs are of unknown antigen specificity. Data came from immunoSEQ multiplex PCR; TCRdb stores just in-frame clones and leaves some out. The sample carries about 130,000 clones, 85% to 95% recorded once. The source was unstimulated CD4+ T cells sorted from spleen or lymph node cells, collected before intestinal transplant. The receptors here all came from a human donor who received an intestinal transplant.

Notes on this clone: A junction boundary mismatches the germline segment, possibly from a read error. The V call is TRBV28, the J call TRBJ2-7; 7 positions match TRBD2. The CDR3 spans 17 residues. Germline CDR1 is MDHEN and CDR2 is SYDVKM. The CDR3 coding sequence is TGTGCCAGCGAGAGAAGCGGGACTCTCAGTCTTCTCTACGGGCAGTACTTC. This codes for CASERSGTLSLLYGQYF. The whole variable domain, filled in from reference TRBV28 and TRBJ2-7, reads DVKVTQSSRYLVKRTGEKVFLECVQDMDHENMFWYRQDPGLGLRLIYFSYDVKMKEKGDIPEGYSVSREKKERFSLILESASTNQTSMYLCASERSGTLSLLYGQYFGPGTRLTVT.

Concerning this clone itself: The sample has other DNA sequences that encode this CDR3 too. The chain combines TRBV9 with TRBJ1-4, with TRBD1 matching 8 bases. The V and J ends lost 0 bases and 3 bases, in that order; junction bases with no gene match: 7. The germline CDR1 and CDR2 sequences are SGDLS and YYNGEE. This CDR3 has 17 residues. Here the CDR3 reads CASSVGDRPTANEKLFF. Written as DNA, the CDR3 is TGTGCCAGCAGCGTAGGGGACAGGCCAACTGCTAATGAAAAACTGTTTTTT.

V gene TRBV25-1 combines with J gene TRBJ2-7; D is uncertain. The CDR3 loop spans 12 amino acids. Trimming shortened V by 6 bases and J by 3 bases, and 9 bases separated the two germline ends. From germline, CDR1 is MGHDK and CDR2 SYGVNS. In DNA, the CDR3 is TGTGCCAGCAGGGGGTTAAGCTACGAGCAGTACTTC. It encodes CASRGLSYEQYF.

CDR3 residues: CASSIAGLGSYEQYF. CDR3 in DNA: TGTGCCAGTAGTATTGCGGGGTTGGGGTCCTACGAGCAGTACTTC. The V call is TRBV19, the J call TRBJ2-7; the D gene is possibly TRBD2 (6 bases). Germline CDR1 reads LNHDA; CDR2 reads SQIVND (reference sequence). Trimming took 3 bases from V and 1 from J, leaving 13 bases between them. The CDR3 extends over 15 amino acids.

CDR3 region: CASSSNLPRTGSAGYTF. Written as DNA, the CDR3 is TGTGCCAGCAGCTCAAACCTCCCCCGAACAGGGTCGGCTGGCTACACCTTC. The V gene is TRBV7-8, the J gene TRBJ1-2, with D maybe TRBD1 (6 bases). The CDR3 sequence is 17 residues long. The V gene's germline CDR1 is SGHVS and CDR2 FQNEAQ. V was trimmed by 4 bases and J by 7 bases, leaving 25 bases between them.

The gene calls are TRBV29-1 and TRBJ2-1; 11 bases line up with TRBD2. J lost 0 bases, V lost 2 bases, and 15 bases had no gene match. The CDR3 covers 20 residues. Germline CDR1 is SQVTM and CDR2 is ANQGSEA. CDR3 loop: CSVETYPTSGISNSYNEQFF. CDR3 in DNA: TGCAGCGTTGAAACCTACCCGACTAGCGGGATATCCAACTCCTACAATGAGCAGTTCTTC.

The rearrangement uses TRBV27 and TRBJ2-5; D might be TRBD2 (5 bases). Between the trimmed V and J ends, which lost 3 bases and 2 bases, there was a span of 7 bases. From germline, CDR1 is MNHEY and CDR2 SMNVEV (reference sequence). This CDR3 has 13 amino acids. The CDR3 reads CASSFLAQETQYF. The CDR3 DNA follows: TGTGCCAGCAGTTTCCTAGCACAAGAGACCCAGTACTTC.

The chain uses TRBV4-2 and TRBJ2-4, with 11 bases fitting TRBD2. The ends lost 0 bases at V and 6 bases at J; junction bases unmatched: 13. This CDR3 is built from 19 residues. Germline V gene data show CDR1 as LGHNA and CDR2 as YNFKEQ. CDR3: CASSQDGVAGGPGLNIQYF. Here the CDR3 DNA reads TGTGCCAGCAGCCAAGATGGGGTAGCGGGAGGGCCCGGCCTAAACATTCAGTACTTC.

The genes are TRBV2 and TRBJ1-4; D ambiguous. Germline CDR1 and CDR2: SNHLY and FYNNEI. CDR3 length equals 14 residues. V shed 3 bases and J shed 8 bases, with 13 bases lying between them. CDR3 DNA: TGTGCCAGCAGTGATGGTTGGACGGCAGAAAAACTGTTTTTT. This encodes CASSDGWTAEKLFF.

The J gene is TRBJ2-5, the V gene TRBV29-1, with D unclear. The CDR3 has 14 residues. V gave up 2 bases and J gave up 1 base, with 11 bases separating them. The germline V gene encodes CDR1 SQVTM and CDR2 ANQGSEA. In DNA form, the CDR3 reads TGCAGCGTTGAAAGCTGGGGATTCCAAGAGACCCAGTACTTC. This sequence encodes CSVESWGFQETQYF.

The chain combines TRBV27 with TRBJ1-5, with no clear D. V gave up 3 bases and J gave up 0 bases, with 9 bases separating them. This CDR3 spans 15 amino acids. Per the germline V gene, CDR1 is MNHEY and CDR2 is SMNVEV (reference sequence). The CDR3 here is CASSLTRHSNQPQHF. The CDR3 DNA reads as TGTGCCAGCAGTTTGACGAGACATAGCAATCAGCCCCAGCATTTT.

This clone has only one observation. The rearrangement uses TRBV30 and TRBJ1-3; TRBD1 is a possible D gene (5 bases). Germline V gene data show CDR1 as GTSNPN and CDR2 as SVGIG (reference sequence). Trimming left V 4 bases short and J 4 bases short, with 14 bases between. CDR3 size: 14 residues. The CDR3 nucleotides read TGTGCCTGGAAGTACGGGGGGTCCGGAAACACCATATATTTT. This codes for CAWKYGGSGNTIYF. Full variable domain (remainder filled in from reference TRBV30 and TRBJ1-3): SQTIHQWPATLVQPVGSPLSLECTVEGTSNPNLYWYRQAAGRGLQLLFYSVGIGQISSEVPQNLSASRPQDRQFILSSKKLLLSDSGFYLCAWKYGGSGNTIYFGEGSWLTVV.

The chain combines TRBV5-1 with TRBJ2-3, with 7 bases matching TRBD2. The V and J ends lost 4 bases and 3 bases, in that order; junction bases with no gene match: 11. In germline, CDR1 is SGHRS, CDR2 YFSETQ. The CDR3 consists of 16 residues. For the CDR3, the DNA is TGCGCCAGCAGCGGGGGAGCGGGATCCCTAACAGATACGCAGTATTTT. Translation gives CASSGGAGSLTDTQYF.

The chain recombines TRBV6-5 with TRBJ2-1; 8 bases fit TRBD2. The V gene's germline CDR1 is MNHEY and CDR2 SVGAGI. V shed 4 bases, J shed 4 bases, and the junction held 6 bases outside the gene matches. The CDR3 is 15 residues long. CDR3 DNA: TGTGCCAGCAGTTTTGGACTAGCCCCTTACAATGAGCAGTTCTTC. As protein: CASSFGLAPYNEQFF.

The V gene is TRBV27, the J gene TRBJ2-2; the match to TRBD1 covers 11 bases. Per germline, CDR1 MNHEY and CDR2 SMNVEV (reference sequence). CDR3 size: 13 residues. The V segment lost 6 bases and the J segment 6 bases; nucleotides outside the gene matches: 0. CDR3 amino acids: CASRGQGAGELFF. Written as DNA, the CDR3 is TGTGCCAGCAGGGGACAGGGGGCCGGGGAGCTGTTTTTT.

V gene TRBV19 combines with J gene TRBJ2-1; 8 bases map to TRBD1. The V and J ends lost 6 bases and 5 bases, in that order; junction bases with no gene match: 12. Germline assignment: CDR1 LNHDA and CDR2 SQIVND (reference sequence). The CDR3 is 16 residues long. The CDR3, as DNA: TGTGCCAGTAGGCGGGGACAGGCAGTTTTGGACAATGAGCAGTTCTTC. This sequence encodes CASRRGQAVLDNEQFF. The full variable domain, its missing parts supplied by reference TRBV19 and TRBJ2-1, is DGGITQSPKYLFRKEGQNVTLSCEQNLNHDAMYWYRQDPGQGLRLIYYSQIVNDFQKGDIAEGYSVSREKKESFPLTVTSAQKNPTAFYLCASRRGQAVLDNEQFFGPGTRLTVL.

This rearrangement joins TRBV7-9 to TRBJ2-7, with TRBD1 identical over 8 bases. The V gene end was trimmed by 4 bases and the J gene end by 4 bases; junction bases not matched to a gene: 6. Germline V gives CDR1 SEHNR, CDR2 FQNEAQ (reference sequence). CDR3 length: 14 amino acids. The CDR3 protein is CASSWDRFSYEQYF. The CDR3, as DNA: TGTGCCAGCAGCTGGGACAGGTTTAGTTACGAGCAGTACTTC.

The V and J genes are TRBV19 and TRBJ1-5; 7 bases agree with TRBD1. The CDR3 sequence is 14 residues long. The trim removed 5 bases at V and 4 bases at J, leaving 5 bases unmatched. Germline-derived CDR1 and CDR2 are LNHDA and SQIVND (reference sequence). The CDR3 region is CASSEPGGNQPQHF. CDR3 DNA sequence: TGTGCCAGTAGTGAACCAGGGGGTAATCAGCCCCAGCATTTT.

The V call is TRBV6-5, the J call TRBJ1-2; D uncertain. CDR3 size: 14 residues. Trimming left V 6 bases short and J 1 base short, with 12 bases between. Germline-derived CDR1 and CDR2 are MNHEY and SVGAGI. The CDR3: CASSGAYYNYGYTF. As DNA, the CDR3 is TGTGCCAGCAGCGGAGCGTACTATAACTATGGCTACACCTTC.

V usage is TRBV28 and J usage is TRBJ2-7; the D is unclear. The length of the CDR3 is 15 residues. The germline V gene has CDR1 MDHEN and CDR2 SYDVKM. Between the trimmed V and J ends, which lost 2 bases and 4 bases, there was a span of 15 bases. CDR3 nucleotide sequence: TGTGCCAGCAGTTTAGGTCCCAGTGTTAGATACGAGCAGTACTTC. Translated, it gives CASSLGPSVRYEQYF.